This TCR beta chain was profiled in a study of post-analysis software for immune sequencing data (dated by TCRdb to between 2014 and 2017). For context, the study as a whole: Disease courses on record covered relapsing-remitting, secondary progressive and progressive-relapsing multiple sclerosis, though some patients had no subtype annotation. Patient repertoires were compared against roughly 11 previously published healthy control repertoires from donors aged 6 to 25 years. A subset of samples was prepared in parallel using single-end sample barcoding, then pooled and co-amplified after Illumina adapter ligation.

General study outcomes and caveats: Multiple sclerosis patients had significantly lower normalized Chao1 diversity than controls, a result that suggests substantial peripheral T-cell clonal expansion. Significantly higher frequencies in patients than in controls were found for several TRBV segments, including TRBV5-6, TRBV5-1 and TRBV20-1. The multiple sclerosis patient group was slightly younger than the control group. Direct clustering with F measure revealed strong co-clustering of samples prepared in the same batch, which led to a batch-effect correction.

Comments on this clonotype: Its antigen is currently not known. The sample holds no much larger clone one base away, and base qualities are not on file.

TCR beta repertoires were profiled from peripheral blood of approximately 13 young patients with multiple sclerosis to demonstrate the VDJtools post-analysis software. The multiple sclerosis patients were children and adolescents ranging in age from roughly 6 to 15 years. The library relied on PCR. The listed sequencing device is Illumina HiSeq 2500. To reduce PCR and sequencing biases, unique molecular identifiers were incorporated into the TCR beta cDNA libraries. Per 1 to 10 million input T cells, roughly 500,000 cDNA molecules were obtained, such that each molecule approximated one T cell. The patient libraries were prepared and sequenced with the same protocol used for the earlier healthy control dataset. Samples belonging to the same batch were prepared together, multiplexed and sequenced on a shared HiSeq lane. As for the original processing: MIGEC was used to process the raw barcoded reads, and molecular identifier groups with only a single read were discarded before consensus assembly and CDR3 extraction. Clonotype tables were post-analysed with VDJtools, normalizing diversity by down-sampling all datasets to the smallest sample size. To correct batch-related cross-sample contamination, repertoire overlap clustering matched CDR3 amino acid sequences but not nucleotide sequences. Through fastp at Q25 and MiXCR, TCRdb rebuilt clones from the public reads, retaining in-frame beta chains. Entries that share a CDR3 protein sequence are merged under the most common genes and DNA. These V and J calls originate from TCRdb's pipeline instead of the authors' own analysis. Within this sample are fewer than 850,000 distinct CDR3 sequences, with more than 45% of them counted one time only. 4.9% of the sample comes from the top ten.

Unmatched junction bases come to 2, with V trimmed by 5 bases and J by 0 bases. The germline V gene yields SQVTM for CDR1 and ANQGSEA for CDR2. From cysteine to phenylalanine, the CDR3 is 14 amino acids long. Solely the CDR3 DNA is kept, with 42 bases framed from the first base. The receptor chain draws on TRBV29-1 and TRBJ2-1; TRBD2 matches 9 bases in the middle. The sequenced sample was blood. This receptor was identified in a girl aged 5-17 years with multiple sclerosis. The base sequence is TGCAGCGTTTTAGCGGGAGTCTCCTACAATGAGCAGTTCTTC. This gives the protein CSVLAGVSYNEQFF.